One TCR beta chain is described in this entry. As originally analysed: Using reference gene primer amplification, nucleated cell counts were estimated. Only in-frame clones appear in the TCRdb table, and some are missing; sequencing was by immunoSEQ multiplex PCR. V and J calls and clone size are those listed in that table; D and trimming were worked out from the DNA. The repertoire has about 89,000 clones, about four fifths of them found once; the top ten carry 6.3%. This specimen belongs to a study of blood T cell repertoires in COVID-19. Study-wide context: The study drew acute and convalescent COVID-19 samples from the United States, Italy and Spain. The cDNA or gDNA used as material had been derived from T cells, B-cell-depleted T cells, or PBMCs.

In Seattle, patients joined the study during active infection and were tracked longitudinally. The source of this sequence is a man aged 70-80 years with COVID-19, enrolled during active disease. Material: peripheral blood.

The CDR3 DNA reads as TGCGCCAGCAGGAGTGGCAGGGGGGATGGTGGCTACACCTTC. Amino acid sequence: CASRSGRGDGGYTF. V and J are TRBV5-1 and TRBJ1-2; 7 positions match TRBD1. V trimming: 5 bases; J trimming: 7 bases; junction bases outside the gene matches: 11. Per germline, CDR1 SGHRS and CDR2 YFSETQ. The CDR3 extends over 14 amino acids.